Below, one T cell receptor (beta chain) is given with its context. The method was immunoSEQ multiplex PCR; TCRdb's version includes in-frame clones alone and lacks a portion of them. The table includes approximately 180,000 clones, 85% to 90% detected once. CDR1 and CDR2 (germline): SGHTA, FQGTGA. V was trimmed by 2 bases and J by 10 bases, leaving 14 bases between them. The CDR3 extends over 13 amino acids. This entry belongs to a study of blood T cell repertoires in COVID-19. What was sequenced was PBMCs or T cells enriched from blood (not recorded which). The clonotype originates from a woman aged 40 to 50 with acute COVID-19. V usage is TRBV7-3 and J usage is TRBJ1-1, with a weak D call TRBD1 (6 bases). The CDR3 loop is CASSLSSGDRAFF. The CDR3 DNA reads TGTGCCAGCAGCTTATCTTCAGGGGACCGAGCTTTCTTT.